This T cell receptor (beta chain) comes out of a study of human T cells and chemical hapten exposure. Study overall: Throughout a study of 20 to 25 weeks, patients underwent weekly scalp administration of diphenylcyclopropenone doses. Broader study findings: No change in TCRs above 1 in 1000 frequency was produced by DPC sensitization. Having alopecia, the donors may differ immunologically from healthy people.

This clonotype was recorded a few times. The antigen is not known. A single record per CDR3 protein comes from TCRdb applying MiXCR to the RACE reads. The data show roughly 200,000 distinct CDR3 sequences, approximately 20% seen once. Time point indicated: patch test 1, 2 weeks after DPC sensitization. Sample treatment: therapeutic diphenylcyclopropenone sensitization with weekly scalp DPC. Each patch test followed a blood draw. The V end was cut by 8 bases, the J end by 7 bases, with 9 bases between. The V gene's germline CDR1 is MDHEN and CDR2 SYDVKM. The CDR3 extends over 12 amino acids. This clonotype originated in a woman aged 45 to 65 with alopecia areata. Some clones in this sample may be carry-over from other donors' samples. Sequenced material: whole blood, taken in connection with sensitization to the hapten diphenylcyclopropenone (DPC). The V and J genes are TRBV28 and TRBJ1-6; no firm D call. In nucleotides, the CDR3 is TGTGCCAGCTTACAGCCCAATTCACCCCTCCACTTT. It codes for CASLQPNSPLHF. The full variable domain, in which reference TRBV28 and TRBJ1-6 provide the parts outside the CDR3, is DVKVTQSSRYLVKRTGEKVFLECVQDMDHENMFWYRQDPGLGLRLIYFSYDVKMKEKGDIPEGYSVSREKKERFSLILESASTNQTSMYLCASLQPNSPLHFGNGTRLTVT.